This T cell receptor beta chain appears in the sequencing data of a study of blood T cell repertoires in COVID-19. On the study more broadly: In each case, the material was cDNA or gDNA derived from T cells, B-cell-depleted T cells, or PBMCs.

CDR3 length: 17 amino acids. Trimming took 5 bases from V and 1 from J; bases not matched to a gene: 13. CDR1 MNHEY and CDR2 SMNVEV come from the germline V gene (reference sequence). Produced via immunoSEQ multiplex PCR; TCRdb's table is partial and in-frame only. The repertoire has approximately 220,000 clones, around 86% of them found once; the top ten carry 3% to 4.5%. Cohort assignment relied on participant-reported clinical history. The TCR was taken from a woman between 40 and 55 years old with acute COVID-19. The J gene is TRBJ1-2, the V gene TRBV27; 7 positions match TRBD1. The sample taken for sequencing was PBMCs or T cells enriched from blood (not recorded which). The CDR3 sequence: CASSPILGDSFNYGYTF. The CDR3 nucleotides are TGTGCCAGCAGTCCCATCCTCGGGGACAGCTTTAACTATGGCTACACCTTC.